This T cell receptor (beta chain) is from a study of blood T cell repertoires in COVID-19. Study information: Acute-phase and convalescent COVID-19 samples originated in the United States, Italy and Spain.

Germline V lookup: CDR1 SGHRS, CDR2 YFSETQ. There are 15 residues in the CDR3. The V end lost 2 bases, the J end lost 0 bases, and 11 bases lay between the germline ends. Profiling relied on immunoSEQ multiplex PCR, and the TCRdb table lists in-frame clones only, not all of them. The sample gives hundreds of thousands of clones, about 89% of which show up once; roughly 8% is in the top ten. Material for sequencing was peripheral blood. V gene TRBV5-1 combines with J gene TRBJ1-1; D is uncertain. The sequence was obtained from a woman in her 50s with COVID-19, enrolled during active disease. In DNA form, the CDR3 reads TGCGCCAGCAGCTTCACCGGGGTCATGAACACTGAAGCTTTCTTT. Amino acids: CASSFTGVMNTEAFF.